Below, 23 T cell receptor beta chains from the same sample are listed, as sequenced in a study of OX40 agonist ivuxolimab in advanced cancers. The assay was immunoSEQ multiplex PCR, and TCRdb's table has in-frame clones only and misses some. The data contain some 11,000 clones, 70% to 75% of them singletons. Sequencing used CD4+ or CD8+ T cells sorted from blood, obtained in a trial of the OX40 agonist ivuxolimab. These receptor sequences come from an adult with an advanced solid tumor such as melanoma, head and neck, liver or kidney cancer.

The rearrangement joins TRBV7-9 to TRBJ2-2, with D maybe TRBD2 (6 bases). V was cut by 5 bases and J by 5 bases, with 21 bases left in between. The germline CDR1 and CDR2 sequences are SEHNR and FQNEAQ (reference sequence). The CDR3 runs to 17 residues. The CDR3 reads CASSPPGRRELTGELFF. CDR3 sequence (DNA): TGTGCCAGCAGCCCCCCTGGGAGACGGGAGCTGACCGGGGAGCTGTTTTTT.

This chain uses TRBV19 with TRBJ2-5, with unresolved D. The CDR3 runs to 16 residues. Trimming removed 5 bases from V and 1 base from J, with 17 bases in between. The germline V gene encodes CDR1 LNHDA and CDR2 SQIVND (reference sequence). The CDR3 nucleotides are TGTGCCAGTAGTCCAGATTTTCTACCGCCCCAAGAGACCCAGTACTTC. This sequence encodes CASSPDFLPPQETQYF.

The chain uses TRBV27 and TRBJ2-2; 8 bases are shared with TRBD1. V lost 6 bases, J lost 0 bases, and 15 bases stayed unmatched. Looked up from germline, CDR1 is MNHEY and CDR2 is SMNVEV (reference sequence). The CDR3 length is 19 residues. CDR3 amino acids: CASSFSFTGTGTNTGELFF. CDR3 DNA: TGTGCCAGCAGCTTTTCCTTTACCGGGACAGGCACGAACACCGGGGAGCTGTTTTTT.

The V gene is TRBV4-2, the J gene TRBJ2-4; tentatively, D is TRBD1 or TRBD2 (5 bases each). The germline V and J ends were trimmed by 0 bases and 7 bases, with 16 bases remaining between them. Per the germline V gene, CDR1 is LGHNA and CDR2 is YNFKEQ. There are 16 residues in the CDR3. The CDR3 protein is CASSQDLTGKGNIQYF. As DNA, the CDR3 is TGTGCCAGCAGCCAAGATCTGACGGGGAAGGGGAACATTCAGTACTTC.

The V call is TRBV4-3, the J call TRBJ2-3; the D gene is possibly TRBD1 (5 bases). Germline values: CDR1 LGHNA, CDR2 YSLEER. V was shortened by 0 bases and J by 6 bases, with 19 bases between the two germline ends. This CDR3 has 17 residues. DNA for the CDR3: TGCGCCAGCAGCCAAGATTTACCAGGGCCCCTCGTGGATACGCAGTATTTT. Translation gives CASSQDLPGPLVDTQYF.

CDR3 sequence: CASSPLGYNQPQHF. The DNA of the CDR3 is TGTGCCAGCAGCCCCCTTGGGTACAATCAGCCCCAGCATTTT. The chain couples TRBV28 to TRBJ1-5; unclear D gene. Germline values: CDR1 MDHEN, CDR2 SYDVKM. V lost 6 bases to trimming and J lost 3 bases, with 12 bases between them. This CDR3 comprises 14 residues.

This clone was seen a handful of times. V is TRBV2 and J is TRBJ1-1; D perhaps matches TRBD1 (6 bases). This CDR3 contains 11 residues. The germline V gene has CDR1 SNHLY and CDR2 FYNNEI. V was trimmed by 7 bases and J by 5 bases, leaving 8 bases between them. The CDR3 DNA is TGTGCCAGCAAAGGGGGGACTGAAGCTTTCTTT. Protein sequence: CASKGGTEAFF.

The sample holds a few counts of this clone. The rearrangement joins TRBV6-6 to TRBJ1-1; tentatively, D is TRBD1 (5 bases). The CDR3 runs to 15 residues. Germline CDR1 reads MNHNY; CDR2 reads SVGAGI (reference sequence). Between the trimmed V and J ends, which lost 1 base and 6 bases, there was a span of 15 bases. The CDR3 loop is CASSYLGPEFSEAFF. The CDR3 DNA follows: TGTGCCAGCAGTTACTTGGGGCCGGAATTCTCTGAAGCTTTCTTT.

The CDR3, as DNA: TGTGCCAGCAGTTCCCAACGGGACAGTTTCTATGGCTACACCTTC. Its translation: CASSSQRDSFYGYTF. V and J are TRBV28 and TRBJ1-2; the match to TRBD1 covers 7 bases. Germline CDR1 MDHEN, CDR2 SYDVKM. With 4 bases clipped from V and 4 bases from J, the junction kept 9 bases outside the gene matches. The CDR3 length is 15 residues.

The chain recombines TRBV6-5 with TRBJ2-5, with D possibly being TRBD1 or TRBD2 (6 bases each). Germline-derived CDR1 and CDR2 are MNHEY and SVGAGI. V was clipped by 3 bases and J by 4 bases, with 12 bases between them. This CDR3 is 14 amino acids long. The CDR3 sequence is CASSYSGAGETQYF. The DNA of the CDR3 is TGTGCCAGCAGTTATTCGGGGGCCGGAGAGACCCAGTACTTC.

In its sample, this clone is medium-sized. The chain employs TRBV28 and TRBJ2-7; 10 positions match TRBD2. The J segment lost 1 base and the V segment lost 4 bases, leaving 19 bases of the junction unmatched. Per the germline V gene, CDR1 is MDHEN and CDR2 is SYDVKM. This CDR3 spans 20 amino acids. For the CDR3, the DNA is TGTGCCAGCAGTTCACCGGTTGGGACTAGCGCGAACGTGGGGTCCTACGAGCAGTACTTC. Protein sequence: CASSSPVGTSANVGSYEQYF.

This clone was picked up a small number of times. CDR3 residues: CASSEGTSTDTQYF. CDR3 nucleotide sequence: TGTGCCAGCAGCGAGGGGACTAGCACAGATACGCAGTATTTT. The V call is TRBV9, the J call TRBJ2-3; perhaps TRBD2 as D (6 bases). V dropped 3 bases and J dropped 0 bases, with 8 bases sitting between them. Per the germline V gene, CDR1 is SGDLS and CDR2 is YYNGEE. This CDR3 has 14 residues.

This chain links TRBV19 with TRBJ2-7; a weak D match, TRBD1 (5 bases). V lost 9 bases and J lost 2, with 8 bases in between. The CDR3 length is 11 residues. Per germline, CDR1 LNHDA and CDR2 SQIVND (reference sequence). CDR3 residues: CASGQAYEQYF. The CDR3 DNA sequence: TGTGCCAGCGGACAAGCCTACGAGCAGTACTTC.

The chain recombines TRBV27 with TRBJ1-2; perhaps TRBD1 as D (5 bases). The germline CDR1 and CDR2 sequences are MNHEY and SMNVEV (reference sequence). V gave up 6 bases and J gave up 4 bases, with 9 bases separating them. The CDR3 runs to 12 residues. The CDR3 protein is CASSRDGYGYTF. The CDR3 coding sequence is TGTGCCAGCAGCCGGGACGGCTATGGCTACACCTTC.

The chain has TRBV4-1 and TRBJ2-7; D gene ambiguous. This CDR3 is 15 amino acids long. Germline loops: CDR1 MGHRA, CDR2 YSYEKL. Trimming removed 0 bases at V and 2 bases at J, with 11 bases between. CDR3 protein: CASSQEQEATYEQYF. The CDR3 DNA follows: TGCGCCAGCAGCCAAGAACAAGAAGCTACCTACGAGCAGTACTTC.

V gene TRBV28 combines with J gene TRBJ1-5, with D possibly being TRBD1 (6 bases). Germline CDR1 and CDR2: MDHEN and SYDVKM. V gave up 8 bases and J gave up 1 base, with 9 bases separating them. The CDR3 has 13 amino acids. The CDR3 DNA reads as TGTGCCAGCGGGGGACACAGCAATCAGCCCCAGCATTTT. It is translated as CASGGHSNQPQHF.

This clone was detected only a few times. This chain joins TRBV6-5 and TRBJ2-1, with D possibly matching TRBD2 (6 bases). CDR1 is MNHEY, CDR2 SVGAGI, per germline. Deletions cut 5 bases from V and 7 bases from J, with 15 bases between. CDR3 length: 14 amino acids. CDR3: CASSLSGWTNEQFF. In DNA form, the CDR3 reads TGTGCCAGCAGTCTAAGCGGGTGGACGAATGAGCAGTTCTTC.

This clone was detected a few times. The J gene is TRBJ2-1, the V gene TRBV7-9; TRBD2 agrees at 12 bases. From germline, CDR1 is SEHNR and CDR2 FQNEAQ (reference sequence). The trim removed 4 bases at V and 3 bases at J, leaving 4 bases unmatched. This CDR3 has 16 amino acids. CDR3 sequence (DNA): TGTGCCAGCAGCTCTAGCGGGAGGGGGCTCTACAATGAGCAGTTCTTC. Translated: CASSSSGRGLYNEQFF. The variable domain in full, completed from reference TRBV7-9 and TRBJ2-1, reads DTGVSQNPRHKITKRGQNVTFRCDPISEHNRLYWYRQTLGQGPEFLTYFQNEAQLEKSRLLSDRFSAERPKGSFSTLEIQRTEQGDSAMYLCASSSSGRGLYNEQFFGPGTRLTVL.

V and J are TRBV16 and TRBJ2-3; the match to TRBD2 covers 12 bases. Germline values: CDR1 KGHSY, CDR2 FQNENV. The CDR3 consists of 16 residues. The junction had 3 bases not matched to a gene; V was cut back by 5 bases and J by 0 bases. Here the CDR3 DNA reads TGTGCCAGCAGCGTGGGACTAGCGGGTAGCACAGATACGCAGTATTTT. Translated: CASSVGLAGSTDTQYF.

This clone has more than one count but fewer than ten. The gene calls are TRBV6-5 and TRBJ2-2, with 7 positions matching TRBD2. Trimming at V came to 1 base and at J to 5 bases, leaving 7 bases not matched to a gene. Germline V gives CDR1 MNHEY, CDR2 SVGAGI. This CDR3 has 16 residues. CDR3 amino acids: CASSYFSGGTTGELFF. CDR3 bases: TGTGCCAGCAGTTACTTCTCGGGGGGAACGACCGGGGAGCTGTTTTTT.

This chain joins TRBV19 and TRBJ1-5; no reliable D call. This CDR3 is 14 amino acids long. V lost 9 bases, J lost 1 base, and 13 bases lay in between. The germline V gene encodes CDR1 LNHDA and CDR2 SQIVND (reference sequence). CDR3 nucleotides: TGTGCCAGGGGTACCTCCTCGAGCAATCAGCCCCAGCATTTT. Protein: CARGTSSSNQPQHF.

The CDR3 coding sequence is TGTGCCAGCAGTTTATCGTGGGACACCAAGGGTAATTCACCCCTCCACTTT. Translated: CASSLSWDTKGNSPLHF. V is TRBV27 and J is TRBJ1-6; D might be TRBD1 (6 bases). This CDR3 contains 17 residues. From germline, CDR1 is MNHEY and CDR2 SMNVEV (reference sequence). V was shortened by 0 bases and J by 6 bases, with 15 bases between the two germline ends.

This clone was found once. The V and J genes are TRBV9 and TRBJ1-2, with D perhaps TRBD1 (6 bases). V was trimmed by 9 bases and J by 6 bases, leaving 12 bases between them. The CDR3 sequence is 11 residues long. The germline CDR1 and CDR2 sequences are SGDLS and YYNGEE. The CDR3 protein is CATQGLNGYTF. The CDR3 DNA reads TGTGCCACACAGGGTCTCAATGGCTACACCTTC.